These T cell receptor beta chains were read from a single sample in a study of response to subunit inactivated influenza vaccine. MiXCR was run by TCRdb on the RT-PCR reads, yielding one entry per CDR3 protein. The data hold more than 500,000 distinct CDR3 sequences, with approximately 10% observed a single time. The sample also formed part of further work on T cells expressing NK-cell markers.

The sequences come from PBMCs from blood, collected on the day of vaccination. The origin of the receptors is a man aged 50-60 years who received an inactivated influenza vaccine. Each CDR3 is given with its conserved first and last residue. The D gene is left open where the match is weak. The listing skips clone size in some rows; elsewhere it reads once, few, many or a size class.

>TRBV12-3/TRBV12-4|.|.|TRBJ1-5
TGTGCCAGCAGTTTCAGCGCGCCTCAGCCCCAGCATTTT
CASSFSAPQPQHF
>TRBV12-3/TRBV12-4|.|.|TRBJ2-1
TGTGCCAGCAGTTTACTCCCCTTTTTTCAGTTCTTC
CASSLLPFFQFF
>TRBV12-3/TRBV12-4|many|TRBD1|TRBJ2-7
TGTGCCAGCAGGCGTCGCGGGACAGGGTTCCACGAGCAGTACTTC
CASRRRGTGFHEQYF
>TRBV12-3/TRBV12-4|many|.|TRBJ2-2
TGTGCCAGCAGTTGGACCAGCACCGGGGAGCTGTTTTTT
CASSWTSTGELFF
>TRBV12-3/TRBV12-4|.|TRBD1|TRBJ2-7
TGTGCCAGCAGTTTATTGCCGACAGGGGGCGGCCTTTTGGAGCAGTACTTC
CASSLLPTGGGLLEQYF
>TRBV7-2|.|.|TRBJ2-1
TGTGCCAGCAGCTTAGACAGGATCCGCTCCTACAATGAGCAGTTCTTC
CASSLDRIRSYNEQFF
>TRBV20-1|few|TRBD2|TRBJ2-3
TGCAGTGCTAGAGATAGCGGGACCCACACAGATACGCAGTATTTT
CSARDSGTHTDTQYF
>TRBV5-1|.|.|TRBJ1-5
TGCGCCAGCAGCTTGGGGGAATCTGGCAATCAGCCCCAGCATTTT
CASSLGESGNQPQHF
>TRBV11-1|.|.|TRBJ2-3
TGTGCCAGCAGCTTGGATGGTCTAGGTCCAGATACGCAGTATTTT
CASSLDGLGPDTQYF
>TRBV20-1|.|TRBD2|TRBJ2-3
TGCAGTGCTAGAGATGGTGCGGGGGGGCCAGATACGCAGTATTTT
CSARDGAGGPDTQYF
>TRBV5-1|few|TRBD1|TRBJ2-7
TGCGCCAGCAGCTTGGCTCCTGACAGGGTCGGGTACGAGCAGTACTTC
CASSLAPDRVGYEQYF
>TRBV4-3|few|.|TRBJ2-1
TGCGCCAGCAGCCAAGATGCGTCTCTAGTCTACAATGAGCAGTTCTTC
CASSQDASLVYNEQFF
>TRBV19|few|TRBD1|TRBJ2-3
TGTGCCAGTAGTATGGGACAGGGATTCACAGATACGCAGTATTTT
CASSMGQGFTDTQYF
>TRBV3-1|.|.|TRBJ2-2
TGTGCCAGCAGCGAAACGACATTCAACACCGGGGAGCTGTTTTTT
CASSETTFNTGELFF
>TRBV7-2|many|.|TRBJ2-3
TGTGCCAGCAGCTTGGGACTCCCTAGCACAGATACGCAGTATTTT
CASSLGLPSTDTQYF